What follows describes a single T cell receptor beta chain. Antigen: not known. The CDR3 loop spans 15 amino acids. Per germline, CDR1 SGHNT and CDR2 YENEEA. V shed 3 bases, J shed 3 bases, and the junction held 3 bases outside the gene matches. This sample's time point: week 35, safety follow-up. One vaccine dose held 300 ug of mutant IDH1 20-mer peptide and came with topical imiquimod. The sample comes from a study of a mutant IDH1 vaccine in newly diagnosed glioma. TCRdb's table, derived via immunoSEQ multiplex PCR, lists solely in-frame clones and lacks some. The sample records tens of thousands of clones, about 82% being singletons.

Sequences were derived from PBMCs, sampled from a glioma patient whose treatment included an IDH1 peptide vaccine. This sequence originates from a man aged 35-49 years with glioma. Some clones in this sample may be carry-over from other donors' samples. The genes are TRBV11-3 and TRBJ2-3, with TRBD1 matching 10 bases. The CDR3 spells CASSFDRGPTDTQYF. The CDR3 DNA sequence: TGTGCCAGCAGCTTTGACAGGGGGCCGACAGATACGCAGTATTTT.